Given below is one TCR beta chain in context. Its antigen is unknown. An end of the junction does not agree with germline; a read error may underlie this. These data come from a study of cytomegalovirus exposure and HLA in healthy donors. Primers included in the PCR were 60 Vbeta and 13 Jbeta primers. The method was immunoSEQ multiplex PCR; TCRdb's version includes in-frame clones alone and lacks a portion of them. Of roughly 100,000 clones listed, around four fifths were seen once; the top ten hold about 5.6%. Study-level points and caveats: In a later analysis, parvovirus B19, influenza, CMV and Epstein-Barr virus appeared linked to several top co-occurrence clusters.

Germline V gene lookup returns CDR1 SGHTA and CDR2 FQGTGA. This CDR3 region has 15 residues. The sequence was collected from a young woman in good health and CMV-seropositive. Specimen: PBMCs. This rearrangement joins TRBV7-3 to TRBJ2-3, with D perhaps TRBD2 (5 bases). The CDR3 nucleotides read TGTGCCAGCAGCCTAACTAGTCTTTACACAGATACGCAGTATTTT. Translation gives CASSLTSLYTDTQYF.